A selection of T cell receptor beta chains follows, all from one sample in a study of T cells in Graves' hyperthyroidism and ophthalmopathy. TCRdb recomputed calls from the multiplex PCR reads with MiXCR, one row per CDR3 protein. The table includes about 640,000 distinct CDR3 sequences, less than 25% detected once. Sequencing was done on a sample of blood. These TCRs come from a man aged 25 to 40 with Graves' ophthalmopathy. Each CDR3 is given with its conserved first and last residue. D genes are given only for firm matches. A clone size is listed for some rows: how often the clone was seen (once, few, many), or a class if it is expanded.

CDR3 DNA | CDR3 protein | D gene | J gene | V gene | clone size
TGTGCCAGTCGACCCGTGAAAACAGGAGTCAAAAACATTCAGTACTTC | CASRPVKTGVKNIQYF | . | TRBJ2-4 | TRBV27 | many
TGTGCCAGCAGCTTAACCGGGACCCAAAGGGAAAAACTGTTTTTT | CASSLTGTQREKLFF | . | TRBJ1-4 | TRBV4-2 | .
TGTGCCAGCAGTAAACAAGGACAGTTCAATCAGCCCCAGCATTTT | CASSKQGQFNQPQHF | . | TRBJ1-5 | TRBV12-3/TRBV12-4 | many
TGTGCCAGCAGTCTCGGACGAGATGCTTTCTTT | CASSLGRDAFF | . | TRBJ1-1 | TRBV28 | many
TGTGCCAGCAGTACTGGACTAGCACCCCGTTCCTACGAGCAGTACTTC | CASSTGLAPRSYEQYF | TRBD2 | TRBJ2-7 | TRBV28 | few
TGCAGTGCTAGAGCTTTTCCTGAAGCTTTCTTT | CSARAFPEAFF | . | TRBJ1-1 | TRBV20-1 | few
TGTGCCACCATGGGACTAGCGGGAGGGCCTGCAGATACGCAGTATTTT | CATMGLAGGPADTQYF | TRBD2 | TRBJ2-3 | TRBV27 | .
TGTGCCAGCAGTTTATTACAGGGGTGGGGTAACTATGGCTACACCTTC | CASSLLQGWGNYGYTF | TRBD1 | TRBJ1-2 | TRBV28 | .
TGTGCCAGCAGTGCCTCGGAGGGACAGGGGGATAAGCAACTGTTTTTT | CASSASEGQGDKQLFF | TRBD1 | TRBJ1-4 | TRBV6-1 | few
TGTGCCAGCAGGTCGACTAGCGGGAGTGGTCCAGATACGCAGTATTTT | CASRSTSGSGPDTQYF | TRBD2 | TRBJ2-3 | TRBV7-9 | few
TGTGCCTTCGACCGACCGGGACAAAGCTCCTACGAGCAGTACTTC | CAFDRPGQSSYEQYF | . | TRBJ2-7 | TRBV30 | many
TGTGCCAGCAGGATAGCGGGAGGAAGAGATACGCAGTATTTT | CASRIAGGRDTQYF | TRBD2 | TRBJ2-3 | TRBV6-1 | many
TGTGCCAGCAGTGGGAGTGTGGGTGAGGGCAGTAACGAGCAGTACTTC | CASSGSVGEGSNEQYF | . | TRBJ2-7 | TRBV2 | .
TGCAGTGCTATTGGAGTTGGGGGGCTTAGCAATCAGCCCCAGCATTTT | CSAIGVGGLSNQPQHF | . | TRBJ1-5 | TRBV20-1 | .
TGTGCCAGCAGCTCCCTGGGGGGGGCGGCAGATACGCAGTATTTT | CASSSLGGAADTQYF | . | TRBJ2-3 | TRBV11-2 | many
TGTGCCAGCAGCAGATTAGCGGGAGACAGCACAGATACGCAGTATTTT | CASSRLAGDSTDTQYF | TRBD2 | TRBJ2-3 | TRBV7-9 | .
TGTGCCAGCAGGGGATACGGCGGGGAGCTGTTTTTT | CASRGYGGELFF | . | TRBJ2-2 | TRBV12-3/TRBV12-4 | many
TGTGCCAGCAGCTTAATCCTCAACACAGGGGGCCGGACCGGGGAGCTGTTTTTT | CASSLILNTGGRTGELFF | TRBD1 | TRBJ2-2 | TRBV11-1 | few
TGTGCCAGCAGTTTACCGGGACATCCGAATGGCTACACCTTC | CASSLPGHPNGYTF | . | TRBJ1-2 | TRBV28 | .
TGTGCCAGCAGCGTAGGCCCGGAAATAGCGGGCCTCACAGATACGCAGTATTTT | CASSVGPEIAGLTDTQYF | TRBD2 | TRBJ2-3 | TRBV9 | .
TGTGCCAGCAGGCGACTAGCGGGCCACAATGAGCAGTTCTTC | CASRRLAGHNEQFF | TRBD2 | TRBJ2-1 | TRBV11-2 | many
TGTGCCAGTAGTATAGGAACAGCTGCTAACACTGAAGCTTTCTTT | CASSIGTAANTEAFF | . | TRBJ1-1 | TRBV19 | .